Listed below are T cell receptor beta chains from one sample, sequenced in a study of CD4+ T cells in melanoma. The table came from immunoSEQ multiplex PCR; TCRdb's copy has only in-frame clones and leaves some out. The table has about 140,000 clones, 80% to 95% seen once; the top ten hold 1.5%. The receptors derive from a human donor with melanoma. Both conserved end residues are part of each CDR3. The D gene is left open where the match is weak. Not every row has a clone size; where given, it reads once, few, many or a size class.

TGCGCCAGCAGCCAAGCGGGACGGACGAGAGAGCAGTACTTC,CASSQAGRTREQYF,NA,TRBV4-1,TRBJ2-7,NA
TGTGCCAGCAGCAACACACAGGGGAATTCACCCCTCCACTTT,CASSNTQGNSPLHF,TRBD1,TRBV7-6,TRBJ1-6,NA
TGTGCCAGCAGCTTAACGGCGGGGAGTGAGCAGTTCTTC,CASSLTAGSEQFF,NA,TRBV7-3,TRBJ2-1,NA
TGCGCCAGCAGCCCGGTGCTTAAGGAAGCTGAAGCTTTCTTT,CASSPVLKEAEAFF,NA,TRBV4-1,TRBJ1-1,NA
TGTGCCAGCGGGACAGGGGTAACCAATGGCTACACCTTC,CASGTGVTNGYTF,TRBD1,TRBV7-9,TRBJ1-2,NA
TGTGCCAGCAGCTTAGCTCTGAGCTCCTACAATGAGCAGTTCTTC,CASSLALSSYNEQFF,NA,TRBV13,TRBJ2-1,NA
TGCGCCAGCAGCCAAGGGTCTAGCCTCACCGGGGAGCTGTTTTTT,CASSQGSSLTGELFF,NA,TRBV4-1,TRBJ2-2,NA
TGTGCCAGCTCACCTCCAGACAGGGGCTCCTATAATTCACCCCTCCACTTT,CASSPPDRGSYNSPLHF,TRBD1,TRBV18,TRBJ1-6,NA
TGTGCCAGCAGCCCACTGGACAGGGGGCCCTCAGATGGCTACACCTTC,CASSPLDRGPSDGYTF,TRBD1,TRBV5-6,TRBJ1-2,NA
TGTGCCAGCAGCTTTACAGGCCATGGGAACACTGAAGCTTTCTTT,CASSFTGHGNTEAFF,NA,TRBV7-3,TRBJ1-1,NA
TGTGCCAGTAGTGTTGTAGACGCTAACTATGGCTACACCTTC,CASSVVDANYGYTF,NA,TRBV19,TRBJ1-2,NA
TGTGCCAGCAGTTTGCGCTTGGGGGGCGGATACGAGCAGTACTTC,CASSLRLGGGYEQYF,NA,TRBV27,TRBJ2-7,NA
TGTGCCAGCAGTGAATCTCTGGGGAACACCATATATTTT,CASSESLGNTIYF,NA,TRBV2,TRBJ1-3,NA
TGTGCCAGCAGCCCAGGGGGCTTTGACAATCAGCCCCAGCATTTT,CASSPGGFDNQPQHF,TRBD1,TRBV7-9,TRBJ1-5,NA
TGTGCCTGGGCCCCGGTAATGAGTGAAGCTTTCTTT,CAWAPVMSEAFF,NA,TRBV30,TRBJ1-1,once
TGTGCCAGCAGCTTCGGACAGGGCCCTCCCTACTATGGCTACACCTTC,CASSFGQGPPYYGYTF,TRBD1,TRBV5-6,TRBJ1-2,once
TGTGCCAGCAGTACGACAGGATATGGCTACACCTTC,CASSTTGYGYTF,NA,TRBV6-5,TRBJ1-2,NA
TGTGCCAGTAGTATAGCCCCCTATGGGAACACTGAAGCTTTCTTT,CASSIAPYGNTEAFF,NA,TRBV19,TRBJ1-1,NA
TGTGCCAGCAGCTTAGGATCGGGGGCGCGAGGTAATGAAAAACTGTTTTTT,CASSLGSGARGNEKLFF,NA,TRBV7-9,TRBJ1-4,NA
TGTGCCAGCAGTCGAATCGGGCAGGGTAAAACTGAAGCTTTCTTT,CASSRIGQGKTEAFF,NA,TRBV25-1,TRBJ1-1,NA
TGTGCCTGGGTAAGGGGCAAGGACGGCTACACCTTC,CAWVRGKDGYTF,NA,TRBV30,TRBJ1-2,NA
TGCGCCAGCAGCCGAGGACAGGATGGCTACACCTTC,CASSRGQDGYTF,TRBD1,TRBV5-1,TRBJ1-2,NA
TGTGCCATCCTTAATGAAAAACTGTTTTTT,CAILNEKLFF,NA,TRBV6-4,TRBJ1-4,NA
TGTGCCAGCAGCTATAGGGCTCCCCCTGGAAACACCATATATTTT,CASSYRAPPGNTIYF,NA,TRBV7-6,TRBJ1-3,NA
TGTGCCAGCAGCAAGAGGATGGGGACTGAAGCTTTCTTT,CASSKRMGTEAFF,NA,TRBV7-3,TRBJ1-1,NA
TGTGCCAGTAGTATAGATCGTGGATCTGGCTACACCTTC,CASSIDRGSGYTF,NA,TRBV19,TRBJ1-2,NA